Below are 2 T cell receptor beta chains sequenced from a single sample in a study of T cells expressing NK-cell markers. With the 5' RACE reads reprocessed, TCRdb shows one record per CDR3 protein and no DNA. The listing contains 160,000 or so distinct CDR3 sequences. Sequenced sample: blood T cells: a sorted CD56 or NKG2C T cell subset, CD4+ or CD8+ T cells, or bulk PBMC T cells (not recorded which). Receptors were obtained from a woman aged 18 to 75 in good health.

The V and J genes are TRBV2 and TRBJ1-5; there is no DNA to check the TCRdb D call of TRBD1. CDR1 is SNHLY and CDR2 is FYNNEI in the germline V gene. There are 17 residues in the CDR3. CDR3 sequence: CASSVTGTRNSNQPQHF. Full variable domain (outside the CDR3, taken from reference TRBV2 and TRBJ1-5): EPEVTQTPSHQVTQMGQEVILRCVPISNHLYFYWYRQILGQKVEFLVSFYNNEISEKSEIFDDQFSVERPDGSNFTLKIRSTKLEDSAMYFCASSVTGTRNSNQPQHFGDGTRLSIL.

The chain employs TRBV6-1 and TRBJ2-3; there is no DNA to check the TCRdb D call of TRBD2. Looked up from germline, CDR1 is MNHNS and CDR2 is SASEGT. This CDR3 is built from 14 residues. CDR3 sequence reads: CASNRLANTDTQYF.